Below are 10 T cell receptor beta chains sequenced from a single sample in a study of T-cell memory formation after mild COVID-19. TCRdb re-derived calls from the 5' RACE reads in MiXCR, one entry per CDR3 protein. This sample has about 190,000 distinct CDR3 sequences; around 20% occur once, and the top ten carry approximately 2.4%. Sequencing used PBMCs or a T cell subset sorted from them (not recorded which). The receptor set was obtained from an adult woman who had mild COVID-19 (a few samples of this study predate the infection). Cell type and time point are not known.

This clonotype was observed many times. This chain connects TRBV4-2 to TRBJ2-1, with D possibly TRBD2 on 6 matching bases. The CDR3 spans 18 residues. Trimming removed 0 bases at V and 9 bases at J, with 24 bases between. Germline CDR1 is LGHNA and CDR2 is YNFKEQ. The CDR3: CASSQEALVGGILAEQFF. The CDR3 DNA sequence: TGTGCCAGCAGCCAAGAGGCCCTTGTCGGCGGGATCCTGGCTGAGCAGTTCTTC.

This clonotype showed up just a few times. J is TRBJ1-2 and V is TRBV5-1; 10 nucleotides agree with TRBD1. V dropped 0 bases and J dropped 6; count of bases not matched to a gene: 5. Germline V gives CDR1 SGHRS, CDR2 YFSETQ. The length of the CDR3 is 15 residues. The DNA for the CDR3 is TGCGCCAGCAGCTTGGAGGGACAGGGGATCCATGGCTACACCTTC. It specifies CASSLEGQGIHGYTF.

This clonotype was counted at least ten times. The J gene is TRBJ2-2, the V gene TRBV5-1; D is uncertain. Trimming took off 0 bases at V and 2 bases at J, with 5 bases between the two ends. CDR3 length: 14 amino acids. The germline V gene encodes CDR1 SGHRS and CDR2 YFSETQ. The CDR3 nucleotides are TGCGCCAGCAGCTTGGCGGCAAACACCGGGGAGCTGTTTTTT. This gives the protein CASSLAANTGELFF.

The chain joins TRBV12-3 or TRBV12-4 to TRBJ2-1; D might be TRBD1 (6 bases). Trimming left V 5 bases short and J 9 bases short, with 14 bases between. CDR3 length: 13 residues. Here the CDR3 DNA reads TGTGCCAGCAGTCGCTACCAGGGGTCTGAGCAGTTCTTC. This translates into CASSRYQGSEQFF.

This clonotype was seen only a few times. V is TRBV20-1 and J is TRBJ2-1, with D possibly being TRBD1 (6 bases). Trimming took 4 bases from V and 0 from J, leaving 13 bases between them. The germline gives CDR1 DFQATT, CDR2 SNEGSKA (reference sequence). This CDR3 is built from 15 residues. The CDR3 DNA sequence: TGCAGTGCTAAGGGTCGAGGGGGCTCCTACAATGAGCAGTTCTTC. Translating it yields CSAKGRGGSYNEQFF.

This clonotype was seen a handful of times. This chain uses TRBV18 with TRBJ1-1; perhaps TRBD1 as D (5 bases). Germline CDR1 and CDR2: KGHSH and LQKENI. V shed 3 bases and J shed 5 bases, with 16 bases lying between them. CDR3 length: 15 residues. CDR3 residues: CASSPPDAGATEAFF. The CDR3, as DNA: TGTGCCAGCTCACCCCCCGATGCCGGGGCGACTGAAGCTTTCTTT.

This rearrangement joins TRBV3-1 to TRBJ1-2; D not resolved. This CDR3 contains 13 residues. V lost 1 base and J lost 7, with 10 bases in between. Germline V gene sequence: CDR1 LGHDT, CDR2 YNNKEL (reference sequence). CDR3 sequence (DNA): TGTGCCAGCAGCCAAGTCCGGGAGGGTGGCTACACCTTC. As protein: CASSQVREGGYTF.

This clonotype has more than one count but fewer than ten. This chain joins TRBV3-1 and TRBJ1-2, with D perhaps TRBD1 (6 bases). Germline CDR1 is LGHDT and CDR2 is YNNKEL (reference sequence). Trimming took 4 bases from V and 8 from J, leaving 26 bases between them. The CDR3 has 17 residues. The CDR3 bases are TGTGCCAGCAGCCGAGGGTATAGACAGGATTTGGGAGAAGGCTACACCTTC. Protein product: CASSRGYRQDLGEGYTF.

The chain is built from TRBV5-1 and TRBJ2-1; D may be TRBD1 or TRBD2 (5 bases each). Deletions cut 1 base from V and 12 bases from J, with 14 bases between. The V gene's germline CDR1 is SGHRS and CDR2 YFSETQ. CDR3 length: 13 amino acids. CDR3 amino acids: CASSLRDQGRQFF. The CDR3 DNA is TGCGCCAGCAGCTTGAGGGACCAGGGTAGGCAGTTCTTC. The full variable domain, in which reference TRBV5-1 and TRBJ2-1 provide the parts outside the CDR3, is KAGVTQTPRYLIKTRGQQVTLSCSPISGHRSVSWYQQTPGQGLQFLFEYFSETQRNKGNFPGRFSGRQFSNSRSEMNVSTLELGDSALYLCASSLRDQGRQFFGPGTRLTVL.

The chain is built from TRBV29-1 and TRBJ1-2; TRBD1 matches 9 bases. V gave up 5 bases and J gave up 4 bases; unmatched junction bases: 17. The germline gives CDR1 SQVTM, CDR2 ANQGSEA. The CDR3 consists of 17 residues. CDR3 region: CSVQKRAGTGFIYGYTF. Written as DNA, the CDR3 is TGCAGCGTTCAAAAGCGAGCCGGGACAGGGTTTATCTATGGCTACACCTTC.